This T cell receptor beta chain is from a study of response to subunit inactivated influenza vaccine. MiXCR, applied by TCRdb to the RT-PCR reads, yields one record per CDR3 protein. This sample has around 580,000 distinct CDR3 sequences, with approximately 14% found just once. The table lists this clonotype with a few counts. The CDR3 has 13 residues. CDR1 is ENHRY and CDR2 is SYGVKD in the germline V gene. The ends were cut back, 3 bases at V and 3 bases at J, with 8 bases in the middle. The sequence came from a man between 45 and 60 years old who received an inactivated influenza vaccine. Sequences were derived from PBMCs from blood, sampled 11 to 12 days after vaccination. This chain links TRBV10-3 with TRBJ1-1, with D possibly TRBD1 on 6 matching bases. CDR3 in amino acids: CAISDQGYTEAFF. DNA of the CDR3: TGTGCCATCAGTGATCAGGGGTACACTGAAGCTTTCTTT.